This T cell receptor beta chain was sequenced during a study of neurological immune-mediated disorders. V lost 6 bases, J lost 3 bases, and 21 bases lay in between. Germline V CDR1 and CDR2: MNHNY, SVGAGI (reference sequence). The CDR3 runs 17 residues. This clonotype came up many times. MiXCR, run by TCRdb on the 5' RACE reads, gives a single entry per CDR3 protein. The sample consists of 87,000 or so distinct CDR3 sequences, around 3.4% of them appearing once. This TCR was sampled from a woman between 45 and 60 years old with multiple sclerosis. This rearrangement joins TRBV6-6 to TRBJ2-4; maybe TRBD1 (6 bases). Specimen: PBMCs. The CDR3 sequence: CASSQLTQGMGKNIQYF. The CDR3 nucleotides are TGTGCCAGCAGCCAATTAACGCAGGGGATGGGCAAAAACATTCAGTACTTC.